The 5 T cell receptor beta chains reported below all come from one sample, sequenced in a study of TIL therapy for anti-PD-1-resistant metastatic lung cancer. Indicated time point: pre-treatment sample, taken before nivolumab and TIL therapy. Sequencing used immunoSEQ v3. Clones were read by immunoSEQ multiplex PCR, and TCRdb kept only the in-frame ones, dropping some. The data contain around 55,000 clones, over 75% of them singletons. The source material was blood, sampled at baseline. These receptors were collected from a person aged 25 to 85 with non-small cell lung cancer.

The chain carries TRBV11-2 and TRBJ1-2; 7 nucleotides agree with TRBD1. There are 15 residues in the CDR3. V was pared by 5 bases and J by 7 bases, with 13 bases of the junction left unmatched. Germline CDR1 SGHAT, CDR2 FQNNGV. The CDR3 loop reads CASSPLQQGGGGYTF. DNA of the CDR3: TGTGCCAGCAGCCCCCTCCAGCAGGGGGGCGGTGGCTACACCTTC.

This clone appeared a single time. V is TRBV7-2 and J is TRBJ2-7; 11 bases are shared with TRBD2. Germline CDR1 is SGHTA and CDR2 is FQGNSA. This CDR3 region has 17 residues. J lost 7 bases, V lost 2 bases, and 13 bases had no gene match. This CDR3 reads CASSLQGLAGGSREQYF. The CDR3, as DNA: TGTGCCAGCAGCTTACAGGGCCTAGCGGGGGGAAGTAGGGAGCAGTACTTC.

This chain joins TRBV28 and TRBJ1-4, with 8 nucleotides matching TRBD1. CDR1 and CDR2 (germline): MDHEN, SYDVKM. V trimming: 5 bases; J trimming: 4 bases; junction bases outside the gene matches: 3. The CDR3 is 14 residues long. Written as DNA, the CDR3 is TGTGCCAGCAGTCTTACAGGGGGTAATGAAAAACTGTTTTTT. Protein: CASSLTGGNEKLFF.

V and J are TRBV28 and TRBJ1-1; D unresolved. Germline-derived CDR1 and CDR2 are MDHEN and SYDVKM. The CDR3 sequence is 13 residues long. Between the trimmed V and J ends, which lost 6 bases and 3 bases, there was a span of 11 bases. CDR3 sequence: CASRSVEYTEAFF. The CDR3 region has the DNA TGTGCCAGCAGATCCGTGGAGTACACTGAAGCTTTCTTT.

CDR3 in amino acids: CASSALGSYEQYF. The CDR3 DNA follows: TGTGCCAGCAGTGCGCTGGGCTCCTACGAGCAGTACTTC. This chain links TRBV2 with TRBJ2-7; D gene uncertain. Trimming took off 4 bases at V and 0 bases at J, with 7 bases between the two ends. Germline V lookup: CDR1 SNHLY, CDR2 FYNNEI. This CDR3 contains 13 residues.